The 8 T cell receptor beta chains below were found in one sample sequenced in a study of T cell responses to AZD1222 COVID-19 vaccine (dated by TCRdb to the early 2020s). The library was prepared using the immunoSEQ multiplex PCR assay. This is the immuneACCESS table as TCRdb keeps it, with only in-frame sequences that have V and J called. A part of the clones is gone; compared with another copy, unresolved V genes explain less than half, and the rest is unexplained. A total of 150,000 to 200,000 clones appear in this sample, about 91% of them only once. Jointly, the top ten make up about 9.9% of the sample. What the time point label conveys for this sample: about 28 days (+/-7) after the second vaccine dose. The material sequenced was peripheral blood, taken 28 days after the second AZD1222 dose. The receptors stem from an adult who received the AZD1222 COVID-19 vaccine.

The chain has TRBV6-2 or TRBV6-3 and TRBJ2-7; no firm D call. This CDR3 is 11 amino acids long. Germline lookup yields CDR1 MNHEY and CDR2 SVGEGT. V lost 3 bases to trimming and J lost 8 bases, with 8 bases between them. CDR3 sequence: CASSYSTQQYF. CDR3 sequence (DNA): TGTGCCAGCAGTTATAGTACCCAGCAGTACTTC.

The chain has TRBV6-5 and TRBJ1-5; 9 bases match TRBD1. With 8 bases clipped from V and 1 base from J, the junction kept 6 bases outside the gene matches. The V gene's germline CDR1 is MNHEY and CDR2 SVGAGI. This CDR3 is built from 15 residues. CDR3 bases: TGTGCCAGCTGGGGACAGGGTGGAAGCAATCAGCCCCAGCATTTT. It specifies CASWGQGGSNQPQHF.

The J gene is TRBJ1-1, the V gene TRBV6-5; a weak D match, TRBD1 (6 bases). The V gene lost 4 bases and the J gene lost 2 bases, with 11 bases spanning the gap. This CDR3 is built from 14 residues. The V gene's germline CDR1 is MNHEY and CDR2 SVGAGI. The CDR3 region is CASSFTGSNTEAFF. In DNA form, the CDR3 reads TGTGCCAGCAGTTTCACAGGGTCCAACACTGAAGCTTTCTTT.

The chain employs TRBV4-2 and TRBJ1-6; 10 bases fit TRBD1. CDR1 and CDR2 (germline): LGHNA, YNFKEQ. This CDR3 contains 18 residues. After removal of 0 bases from V and 3 bases from J, the junction contained 5 bases not matched to a gene. For the CDR3, the DNA is TGTGCCAGCAGCCAAGACCTAAGGACAGGGGGCTATAATTCACCCCTCCACTTT. As protein: CASSQDLRTGGYNSPLHF.

The V and J genes are TRBV7-2 and TRBJ1-6, with a possible D match to TRBD1 (5 bases). Trimming took off 1 base at V and 7 bases at J, with 14 bases between the two ends. The CDR3 contains 16 residues. In germline, CDR1 is SGHTA, CDR2 FQGNSA. The CDR3 region is CASSLGFGRVNSPLHF. In nucleotides, the CDR3 is TGTGCCAGCAGCTTAGGTTTCGGCAGGGTCAATTCACCCCTCCACTTT.

V usage is TRBV6-5 and J usage is TRBJ1-1; D remains ambiguous. This CDR3 comprises 14 residues. Germline values: CDR1 MNHEY, CDR2 SVGAGI. Trimming removed 7 bases at V and 1 base at J, with 13 bases between. For the CDR3, the DNA is TGTGCCAGCAACAAGGTCGCCGAGAACACTGAAGCTTTCTTT. Its protein product is CASNKVAENTEAFF.

The chain uses TRBV5-4 and TRBJ1-6; a possible D gene is TRBD1 (6 bases). The V end was cut by 4 bases, the J end by 0 bases, with 14 bases between. Per germline, CDR1 SGHNT and CDR2 YYREEE (reference sequence). The CDR3 has 17 amino acids. The CDR3 DNA is TGTGCCAGCAGCGCGCAGGGGTCGAGCTCCTATAATTCACCCCTCCACTTT. Protein product: CASSAQGSSSYNSPLHF. The full variable domain, rest sourced from reference TRBV5-4 and TRBJ1-6, is ETGVTQSPTHLIKTRGQQVTLRCSSQSGHNTVSWYQQALGQGPQFIFQYYREEENGRGNFPPRFSGLQFPNYSSELNVNALELDDSALYLCASSAQGSSSYNSPLHFGNGTRLTVT.

V usage is TRBV9 and J usage is TRBJ2-2, with D hard to call. V lost 4 bases to trimming and J lost 4 bases, with 8 bases between them. The CDR3 length is 13 residues. CDR1 SGDLS and CDR2 YYNGEE come from the germline V gene. The chain's CDR3 is CASSPIGTGELFF. As DNA, the CDR3 is TGTGCCAGCAGCCCGATTGGCACCGGGGAGCTGTTTTTT.